This entry lists 17 T cell receptor beta chains sequenced from one sample in a study of T cell responses to AZD1222 COVID-19 vaccine. Profiled with immunoSEQ multiplex PCR; TCRdb holds only in-frame clones, not every one. The repertoire holds 100,000 to 150,000 clones, with more than 70% as singletons. The sequencing here drew on peripheral blood, taken on day 0 of AZD1222 vaccination. These receptors were taken from an adult in good health.

The rearrangement links TRBV7-9 to TRBJ2-1; possibly TRBD2 for D (6 bases). Germline CDR1 SEHNR, CDR2 FQNEAQ (reference sequence). This CDR3 has 13 residues. The V end lost 1 base, the J end lost 8 bases, and 9 bases lay between the germline ends. As DNA, the CDR3 is TGTGCCAGCAGCTTAGGGCTAGCGTATGAGCAGTTCTTC. Protein product: CASSLGLAYEQFF.

The V call is TRBV6-5, the J call TRBJ2-2, with unresolved D. The CDR3 loop spans 16 amino acids. The ends were cut back, 3 bases at V and 2 bases at J, with 13 bases in the middle. CDR1 is MNHEY and CDR2 is SVGAGI in the germline V gene. In DNA, the CDR3 is TGTGCCAGCAGTTATGTTCGGCAGTCAAACACCGGGGAGCTGTTTTTT. Protein: CASSYVRQSNTGELFF.

The rearrangement joins TRBV3-1 (or the pseudogene TRBV3-2) to TRBJ2-3; a weak D match, TRBD1 (6 bases). There are 14 residues in the CDR3. The V gene's germline CDR1 is LGHDT and CDR2 YNNKEL (reference sequence). V was cut by 0 bases and J by 4 bases, with 8 bases left in between. The CDR3 spells CASSQDPGADTQYF. The CDR3 coding sequence is TGTGCCAGCAGCCAAGATCCAGGGGCAGATACGCAGTATTTT.

CDR3 amino acids: CSGLGRTEAFF. The CDR3 DNA reads TGCAGTGGCCTCGGCCGAACTGAAGCTTTCTTT. The chain links TRBV20-1 to TRBJ1-1; no reliable D call. The CDR3 extends over 11 amino acids. The ends were cut back, 7 bases at V and 5 bases at J, with 11 bases in the middle. Germline V lookup: CDR1 DFQATT, CDR2 SNEGSKA (reference sequence).

This chain connects TRBV18 to TRBJ1-2; TRBD1 matches 10 bases. The CDR3 extends over 18 amino acids. V lost 6 bases, J lost 2 bases, and 15 bases stayed unmatched. Germline CDR1 and CDR2: KGHSH and LQKENI. The CDR3 nucleotides are TGTGCCAGCTCCCCGAGGCGCGGGACAGGGGAGAAAAACTATGGCTACACCTTC. It yields the protein CASSPRRGTGEKNYGYTF.

The chain joins TRBV9 to TRBJ2-1, with TRBD2 matching over 8 bases. The CDR3 runs 17 residues. Germline trimming cut 3 bases from V and 6 bases from J; bases unmatched to any gene: 14. Germline CDR1 is SGDLS and CDR2 is YYNGEE. CDR3 region: CASSGRLGAGGLNEQFF. DNA of the CDR3: TGTGCCAGCAGCGGACGACTCGGGGCGGGGGGCCTCAATGAGCAGTTCTTC.

The chain uses TRBV29-1 and TRBJ2-1, with 8 positions matching TRBD2. This CDR3 is built from 10 residues. The V gene's germline CDR1 is SQVTM and CDR2 ANQGSEA. V shed 7 bases, J shed 15 bases, and the junction held 8 bases outside the gene matches. In DNA form, the CDR3 reads TGCAGCGCCTCATCGGGACTAGGGTTCTTC. It specifies CSASSGLGFF.

The CDR3 DNA reads as TGTGCCTGGAGAGTAGCATCGCCCGGCTACACCTTC. Protein: CAWRVASPGYTF. This rearrangement joins TRBV30 to TRBJ1-2, with unresolved D. V gave up 3 bases and J gave up 8 bases, with 13 bases separating them. The CDR3 spans 12 residues. The germline V gene encodes CDR1 GTSNPN and CDR2 SVGIG (reference sequence).

V usage is TRBV28 and J usage is TRBJ1-2; D perhaps matches TRBD1 (6 bases). V dropped 8 bases and J dropped 8 bases, with 18 bases sitting between them. This CDR3 is 13 amino acids long. Germline V gene sequence: CDR1 MDHEN, CDR2 SYDVKM. The DNA for the CDR3 is TGTGCCAGCTACAGGGCCGCTCTGGGGGGCTACACCTTC. Translation gives CASYRAALGGYTF.

The CDR3, as DNA: TGTGCCAGCAGGACAGGGGGCTTAACCGGGGAGCTGTTTTTT. Protein: CASRTGGLTGELFF. This chain joins TRBV7-9 and TRBJ2-2; 10 nucleotides match TRBD1. Losses at the gene ends were 6 bases for V and 5 bases for J; bases not matched to a gene: 3. From germline, CDR1 is SEHNR and CDR2 FQNEAQ (reference sequence). The CDR3 has 14 amino acids.

The chain combines TRBV5-6 with TRBJ1-1, with D possibly TRBD1 on 5 matching bases. Germline values: CDR1 SGHDT, CDR2 YYEEEE. The CDR3 is 16 residues long. Trimming removed 3 bases from V and 2 bases from J, with 17 bases in between. CDR3 coding DNA: TGTGCCAGCAGCTCTATTGGAGGGGACCTTAACACTGAAGCTTTCTTT. It is translated as CASSSIGGDLNTEAFF.

This clone occurred once. The genes are TRBV12-3 or TRBV12-4 and TRBJ1-2; the D is unclear. The CDR3 contains 13 residues. V gave up 2 bases and J gave up 8 bases, with 12 bases separating them. The CDR3 reads CASSLYSSAGYTF. Written as DNA, the CDR3 is TGTGCCAGCAGTTTATACAGCAGCGCGGGCTACACCTTC.

The chain carries TRBV30 and TRBJ1-1, with a weak D call TRBD1 (5 bases). This CDR3 contains 14 residues. V lost 3 bases, J lost 6 bases, and 17 bases lay in between. From germline, CDR1 is GTSNPN and CDR2 SVGIG (reference sequence). CDR3 in amino acids: CAWSEGPADAEAFF. For the CDR3, the DNA is TGTGCCTGGAGCGAGGGACCTGCCGACGCTGAAGCTTTCTTT.

This clone was recorded once. V is TRBV28 and J is TRBJ2-7; D is uncertain. Trimming stripped 6 bases from V and 1 base from J, with 10 bases between. CDR3 size: 13 residues. Germline CDR1 MDHEN, CDR2 SYDVKM. The DNA for the CDR3 is TGTGCCAGCAGCCCGACAAATTCCTACGAGCAGTACTTC. Its protein is CASSPTNSYEQYF.

This clone has a single count. The rearrangement uses TRBV5-1 and TRBJ1-2, with 7 positions matching TRBD1. The CDR3 loop spans 14 amino acids. J lost 6 bases, V lost 0 bases, and 5 bases had no gene match. The V gene's germline CDR1 is SGHRS and CDR2 YFSETQ. CDR3 bases: TGCGCCAGCAGCTTGGAAGGGGGCGCCGATGGCTACACCTTC. It translates to CASSLEGGADGYTF.

This chain uses TRBV4-1 with TRBJ2-2; D uncertain. There are 14 residues in the CDR3. Looked up from germline, CDR1 is MGHRA and CDR2 is YSYEKL. Trimming cost V 0 bases and J 5 bases, with 7 bases left between them. The CDR3 bases are TGCGCCAGCAGCCAAGATAGGCGGACCGGGGAGCTGTTTTTT. Its protein product is CASSQDRRTGELFF.

This clone occurred a few times. The chain combines TRBV29-1 with TRBJ1-6; no clear D. Germline CDR1 and CDR2: SQVTM and ANQGSEA. The CDR3 consists of 13 residues. Trimming left V 5 bases short and J 7 bases short, with 12 bases between. CDR3 amino acids: CSVSDGENSPLHF. The CDR3, as DNA: TGCAGCGTTTCCGATGGAGAGAATTCACCCCTCCACTTT.